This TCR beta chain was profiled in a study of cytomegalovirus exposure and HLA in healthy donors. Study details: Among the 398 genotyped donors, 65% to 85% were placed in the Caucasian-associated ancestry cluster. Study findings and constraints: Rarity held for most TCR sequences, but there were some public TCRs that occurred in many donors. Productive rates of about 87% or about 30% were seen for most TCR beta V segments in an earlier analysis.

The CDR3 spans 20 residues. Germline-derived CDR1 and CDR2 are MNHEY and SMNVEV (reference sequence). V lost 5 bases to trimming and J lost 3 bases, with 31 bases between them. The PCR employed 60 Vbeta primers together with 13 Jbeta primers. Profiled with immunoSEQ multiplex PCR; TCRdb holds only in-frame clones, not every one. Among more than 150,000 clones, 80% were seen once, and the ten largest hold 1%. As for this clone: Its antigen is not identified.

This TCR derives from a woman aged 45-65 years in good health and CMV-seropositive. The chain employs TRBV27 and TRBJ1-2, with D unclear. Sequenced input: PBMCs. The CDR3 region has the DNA TGTGCCAGCAGTCCTACGCCCCCTGGAGAGGCCTCCAGCCGTTACTATGGCTACACCTTC. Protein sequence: CASSPTPPGEASSRYYGYTF.